This T cell receptor beta chain was sequenced in a study of blood T cells in healthy people across ages. V shed 4 bases and J shed 9 bases, with 7 bases lying between them. Germline CDR1 reads MNHEY; CDR2 reads SVGAGI. The CDR3 is made up of 12 amino acids. The authors ran a second PCR of about 7 to 12 cycles using a sample-barcoded 5' primer and a J-beta primer mix. TCRdb processed the 5' RACE reads anew with MiXCR; each CDR3 protein has one entry. Of 850,000 to 1,000,000 distinct CDR3 sequences listed, around 49% are singletons. The chain is built from TRBV6-5 and TRBJ1-6; D gene uncertain. This clonotype was obtained from a man under 40 in good health. The sample consisted of blood. The CDR3 is CASSSASSPLHF. CDR3 in DNA: TGTGCCAGCAGTTCTGCTAGTTCACCCCTCCACTTT.